This paragraph covers one T cell receptor (beta chain) sequence. This clone has more than one count but fewer than ten. It lacks a known antigen. No much larger clonotype is one base removed from it; base qualities were not supplied. The library was built by means of the immunoSEQ multiplex PCR assay. To provide template for TCR sequencing, every sample had RNA extracted and reverse transcribed into cDNA. SuperScript III was used for first-strand cDNA synthesis, primed with a 2:1 mix of oligo-dT and random hexamers. A synthetic immune receptor repertoire was used to gauge amplification bias, and whatever bias remained was removed computationally. The source study handled its data this way. Raw reads were preprocessed for error removal, and CDR3 was defined according to IMGT conventions as running from the conserved cysteine to phenylalanine. Clonality was calculated as 1 minus Shannon entropy normalized by log2 of the number of productive unique TCRs. Whether scalp clones were CD4 or CD8 was inferred by matching scalp TCRbeta sequences against CD4 and CD8 repertoires sorted from blood. TCRdb re-hosts the immuneACCESS table, in-frame sequences only. Its copies lack some clones; in the studies checked, an unresolved V gene accounts for under half of them, and the cause for the rest is not known. V and J calls and clone size are those listed in that table; D and trimming were worked out from the DNA. The sample records about 120,000 clones, roughly 58% of which are singletons. The top ten clones comprise just under 30% of the sample.

In the paper's terms, the time point label means: around 28 days on oral tofacitinib. In light of the paper, this sample's treatment or condition label describes: oral pan-JAK inhibitor, 5-10 mg twice daily. Lesional scalp punch biopsies and peripheral blood were collected from alopecia areata patients. PBMCs were isolated by density centrifugation and stained for CD3, CD4 and CD8, after which CD4+ and CD8+ T cells were sorted on a FACSAria. V is shortened by 5 bases, J by 4 bases, and the region joining them spans 15 bases. The CDR3 has 14 amino acids, counting the end cysteine and phenylalanine. The retained sequence is limited to the CDR3, 42 bases, with the frame set at the first base. According to the germline V gene (reference sequence), CDR1 reads MNHEY and CDR2 reads SMNVEV. This sample was included in a study of CD8+ T cells in alopecia areata (dated by TCRdb to 2017 to 2018). Looking at the study overall: Treated patients were enrolled in an open-label pilot trial of oral tofacitinib at 5 to 10 mg twice daily for moderate-to-severe alopecia areata. RNA came from the PAXgene miRNA kit for fixed scalp, the miRNeasy kit for PBMCs, and the RNeasy kit for mouse skin. Tofacitinib was administered for 6 to 18 months, and 6 months of follow-up off drug were then conducted to assess delayed response and recurrence. In humans, TCRbeta sequencing was performed on scalp tissue and on sorted CD4+ and CD8+ peripheral blood T cells from healthy controls and from patients with patchy or totalis/universalis alopecia areata. For the treated patients, the SALT score, which quantifies what percentage of scalp surface area is affected, served as the measure of disease severity. Scalp clonality was compared across normal scalp (n=4), patchy alopecia areata scalp (n=8), and alopecia totalis/universalis scalp (n=8). TCRbeta CDR3 regions were amplified by immunoSEQ multiplex PCR with 35 Vbeta forward and 13 Jbeta reverse primers. Biopsies were taken from tofacitinib-treated patients at baseline and at 4 and 24 weeks of treatment, and a later scalp biopsy was taken in several of the tofacitinib-treated patients. The study used high-throughput TCRbeta sequencing to examine T cell clonal expansion in alopecia areata, in both the C3H/HeJ mouse model and human patients. Broad study findings and their caveats: Many expanded lesional clones persisted in scalp and blood during tofacitinib treatment, which may partly explain relapse after stopping treatment. Tofacitinib significantly decreased scalp clonality and the number of expanded CD8+ clones among the top 100 scalp clones. Compared with normal scalp, lesional scalp, particularly in alopecia totalis/universalis, had higher clonality and more expanded CD8+ clones, which suggests antigenic drive. Because the treated cohort was small and had just a single nonresponder, larger studies are needed to establish links between baseline CD8+ expansion and response. Unlike mouse skin, where gammadelta T cells dominate, normal human skin contains resident alphabeta T cells that get sequenced too, which complicates analysis of the scalp TCR repertoire. Shared TCR sequences between patients were less evident than in mice, which may be partly attributable to HLA diversity in the patient population.

This specimen was CD8+ T cells sorted from blood, taken at week 4, from a patient treated with tofacitinib. The receptor was derived from a human donor with alopecia areata. The chain links TRBV27 with TRBJ2-7; a weak D assignment points to TRBD2 (6 bases agree). DNA sequence: TGTGCCAGCAGTCCCTCCCTAGCGTCTTACGAGCAGTACTTC. Translated, it reads CASSPSLASYEQYF.